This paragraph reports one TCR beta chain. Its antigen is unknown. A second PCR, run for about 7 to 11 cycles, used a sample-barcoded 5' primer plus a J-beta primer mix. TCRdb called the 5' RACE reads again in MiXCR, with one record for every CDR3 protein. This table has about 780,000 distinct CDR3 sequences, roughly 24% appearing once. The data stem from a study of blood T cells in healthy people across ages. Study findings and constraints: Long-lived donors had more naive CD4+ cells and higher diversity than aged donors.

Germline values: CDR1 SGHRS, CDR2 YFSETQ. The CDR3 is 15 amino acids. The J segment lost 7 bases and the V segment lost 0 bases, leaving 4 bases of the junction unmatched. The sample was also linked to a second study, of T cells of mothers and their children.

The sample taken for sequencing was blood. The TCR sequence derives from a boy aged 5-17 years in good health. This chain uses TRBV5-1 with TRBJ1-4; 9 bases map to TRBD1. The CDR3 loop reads CASSLAGTGSEKLFF. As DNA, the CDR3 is TGCGCCAGCAGCTTGGCCGGGACAGGGAGTGAAAAACTGTTTTTT.